This passage covers 27 T cell receptor beta chains from one sample sequenced in a study of Ad26.COV2.S vaccination and SARS-CoV-2 variants. This sample's treatment: some 20 received Ad26.COV2.S at low or high dose, single or two shots; about 5 received placebo; per-sample allocation not given. Repertoires come from day 63 after the first vaccine or placebo injection. TCRdb's table, derived via immunoSEQ multiplex PCR, lists solely in-frame clones and lacks some. The sample lists about 400,000 clones; around 91% were seen once. Source: peripheral blood, taken in a trial of Ad26.COV2.S vaccine versus placebo. The source of these receptors is a person aged 18-60 years who received the Ad26.COV2.S COVID-19 vaccine or a placebo.

The chain joins TRBV10-3 to TRBJ2-4; TRBD1 is a possible D gene (5 bases). The CDR3 consists of 12 residues. V shed 2 bases and J shed 7 bases, with 6 bases lying between them. Germline CDR1 is ENHRY and CDR2 is SYGVKD. For the CDR3, the DNA is TGTGCCATCAGTGAGGGGGCCAACATTCAGTACTTC. Protein product: CAISEGANIQYF.

To note about this clone: A read error may produce the germline difference seen at one junction end. This sequence joins TRBV7-7 and TRBJ2-1; D perhaps matches TRBD2 (6 bases). The CDR3 loop spans 16 amino acids. Germline V CDR1 and CDR2: SSHAT, FNYEAQ (reference sequence). Written as DNA, the CDR3 is TGTGCTAGCAGCTTAGCGCCAGCGGGCTCCTACAATGAGCAGTTCTTC. Encoded protein: CASSLAPAGSYNEQFF.

The CDR3 nucleotides are TGTGCCAGTAGTATCGAGGGGAGGAGGAACACTGAAGCTTTCTTT. As protein: CASSIEGRRNTEAFF. The J gene is TRBJ1-1, the V gene TRBV19, with a possible D match to TRBD1 (5 bases). V was cut by 3 bases and J by 1 base, with 12 bases left in between. CDR3 length: 15 residues. Germline values: CDR1 LNHDA, CDR2 SQIVND (reference sequence).

The chain combines TRBV28 with TRBJ1-6; unclear D gene. The CDR3 is 13 residues long. V was clipped by 8 bases and J by 6 bases, with 11 bases between them. CDR1 is MDHEN and CDR2 is SYDVKM in the germline V gene. In DNA, the CDR3 is TGTGCCAGCCGCCCAGGAGGTAATTCACCCCTCCACTTT. Its protein is CASRPGGNSPLHF.

V and J are TRBV7-9 and TRBJ2-7; D call uncertain. CDR3 length equals 15 residues. Trimming cost V 1 base and J 5 bases, with 15 bases left between them. Per the germline V gene, CDR1 is SEHNR and CDR2 is FQNEAQ (reference sequence). The DNA for the CDR3 is TGTGCCAGCAGCTTAGTCGCTCCTCCGGACGACGAGCAGTACTTC. Residues: CASSLVAPPDDEQYF.

This rearrangement joins TRBV7-6 to TRBJ1-6; TRBD1 matches at 7 bases. The CDR3 consists of 15 residues. The ends lost 1 base at V and 7 bases at J; junction bases unmatched: 4. Germline-derived CDR1 and CDR2 are SGHVS and FNYEAQ. This chain's CDR3 is CASSLEGTENSPLHF. The CDR3 DNA reads TGTGCCAGCAGCTTAGAGGGGACAGAAAATTCACCCCTCCACTTT.

Of note for this clone: With a much larger clone just one base away, this may be a read error. This CDR3 is also generated by other DNA sequences in the sample. V is TRBV28 and J is TRBJ2-3; 9 positions match TRBD2. Germline CDR1 is MDHEN and CDR2 is SYDVKM. This CDR3 is built from 15 residues. The J segment lost 2 bases and the V segment lost 6 bases, leaving 6 bases of the junction unmatched. CDR3 loop: CASSQTSGYTDTQYF. CDR3 nucleotides: TGTGCCAGCAGCCAGACTAGCGGATACACAGATACGCAGTATTTT.

The chain joins TRBV7-2 to TRBJ1-2, with unresolved D. CDR3 length: 14 residues. V was clipped by 2 bases and J by 4 bases, with 11 bases between them. Per the germline V gene, CDR1 is SGHTA and CDR2 is FQGNSA. The CDR3 loop is CASSLRMAFYGYTF. CDR3 nucleotides: TGTGCCAGCAGCTTAAGGATGGCCTTCTATGGCTACACCTTC.

This clone has just a few counts. This chain uses TRBV19 with TRBJ2-3; D is undetermined. Germline V gives CDR1 LNHDA, CDR2 SQIVND (reference sequence). V was clipped by 6 bases and J by 1 base, with 14 bases between them. The CDR3 spans 15 residues. The DNA for the CDR3 is TGTGCCAGTAGGAACTCCCTCGGTGGCACAGATACGCAGTATTTT. Translation gives CASRNSLGGTDTQYF.

V is TRBV3-1 (or the pseudogene TRBV3-2) and J is TRBJ1-2; D possibly corresponds to TRBD1 (5 bases). V dropped 3 bases and J dropped 5 bases, with 16 bases sitting between them. CDR3 length equals 15 residues. In germline, CDR1 is LGHDT, CDR2 YNNKEL (reference sequence). In DNA form, the CDR3 reads TGTGCCAGCAGCCAGGGAATCGGGGACGGATATGGCTACACCTTC. Its protein is CASSQGIGDGYGYTF.

Comment on this clone: Other DNA sequences in the same sample also yield this CDR3. The chain combines TRBV5-1 with TRBJ1-4; 8 nucleotides agree with TRBD1. The CDR3 is 14 amino acids. The germline gives CDR1 SGHRS, CDR2 YFSETQ. Losses at the gene ends were 4 bases for V and 8 bases for J; bases not matched to a gene: 7. CDR3 in DNA: TGCGCCAGCAGCCCCCAGGGGGCGCGAGAAAAACTGTTTTTT. Translating it yields CASSPQGAREKLFF.

The rearrangement joins TRBV5-1 to TRBJ1-1; D remains unclear. The CDR3 extends over 13 amino acids. Trimming pared 3 bases from V and 1 base from J, leaving 7 bases between. Germline V gene data show CDR1 as SGHRS and CDR2 as YFSETQ. This CDR3 is CASSSDGNTEAFF. For the CDR3, the DNA is TGCGCCAGCAGCTCGGACGGGAACACTGAAGCTTTCTTT.

About this clone: The sample contains more than one DNA sequence encoding this CDR3. The chain has TRBV6-2 or TRBV6-3 and TRBJ1-1; no clear D. The germline CDR1 and CDR2 sequences are MNHEY and SVGEGT. V was clipped by 4 bases and J by 5 bases, with 11 bases between them. This CDR3 spans 13 amino acids. The CDR3 reads CASSFTGGTEAFF. The CDR3 nucleotides read TGTGCCAGCAGTTTTACTGGAGGTACTGAAGCTTTCTTT.

This clone was picked up a small number of times. This chain links TRBV28 with TRBJ1-2; D not resolved. CDR1 and CDR2 from the germline V gene are MDHEN and SYDVKM. The CDR3 contains 14 residues. V lost 6 bases, J lost 2 bases, and 13 bases lay in between. As DNA, the CDR3 is TGTGCCAGCAGCCCTACCGACCAGAACTATGGCTACACCTTC. Translating gives CASSPTDQNYGYTF.

V gene TRBV3-1 (or the pseudogene TRBV3-2) combines with J gene TRBJ2-5, with TRBD2 as a possible D gene (6 bases). The CDR3 runs 15 residues. Trimming shortened V by 2 bases and J by 5 bases, and 15 bases separated the two germline ends. Per germline, CDR1 LGHDT and CDR2 YNNKEL (reference sequence). The chain's CDR3 is CASSQTTSRVETQYF. In nucleotides, the CDR3 is TGTGCCAGCAGCCAAACGACTAGTAGGGTGGAGACCCAGTACTTC.

The genes are TRBV6-6 and TRBJ2-3; 9 bases fit TRBD2. Germline CDR1 is MNHNY and CDR2 is SVGAGI (reference sequence). Unmatched junction bases numbered 12, after V lost 5 bases and J lost 3 bases. This CDR3 is built from 17 residues. CDR3 sequence (DNA): TGTGCCAGCAGTCCCGAACCTAGCGGGATTAAGACAGATACGCAGTATTTT. Its translation is CASSPEPSGIKTDTQYF.

This clone was detected only once. This sequence joins TRBV6-5 and TRBJ1-6; D perhaps matches TRBD1 (5 bases). CDR3 length: 12 amino acids. Germline CDR1 reads MNHEY; CDR2 reads SVGAGI. The CDR3 sequence: CASRDGNSPLHF. CDR3 nucleotide sequence: TGTGCAAGCCGGGACGGTAATTCACCCCTCCACTTT.

This clone occurred once. The V call is TRBV5-1, the J call TRBJ2-7; D call uncertain. From germline, CDR1 is SGHRS and CDR2 YFSETQ. This CDR3 is built from 13 residues. Trimming shortened V by 0 bases and J by 2 bases, and 6 bases separated the two germline ends. CDR3 region: CASSLDTAYEQYF. The CDR3 region has the DNA TGCGCCAGCAGCTTGGACACAGCCTACGAGCAGTACTTC.

The J gene is TRBJ1-6, the V gene TRBV7-2; D remains unclear. In germline, CDR1 is SGHTA, CDR2 FQGNSA. CDR3 size: 15 residues. Trimming pared 5 bases from V and 6 bases from J, leaving 14 bases between. As DNA, the CDR3 is TGTGCCAGCAGCCCCCAGCCCCACTTTAATTCACCCCTCCACTTT. This translates into CASSPQPHFNSPLHF. Full variable domain (missing parts from reference TRBV7-2 and TRBJ1-6): GAGVSQSPSNKVTEKGKDVELRCDPISGHTALYWYRQSLGQGLEFLIYFQGNSAPDKSGLPSDRFSAERTGGSVSTLTIQRTQQEDSAVYLCASSPQPHFNSPLHFGNGTRLTVT.

This rearrangement joins TRBV6-5 to TRBJ2-1, with 8 bases matching TRBD1. Germline assignment: CDR1 MNHEY and CDR2 SVGAGI. The CDR3 contains 14 residues. J gave up 9 bases and V 2 bases, and 6 bases lay outside the gene matches. The CDR3 reads CASSYGTGLGEQFF. The CDR3, as DNA: TGTGCCAGCAGTTACGGGACAGGCCTGGGTGAGCAGTTCTTC.

This clone appeared once. The chain employs TRBV19 and TRBJ2-1; D is ambiguous. The CDR3 covers 14 residues. Trimming removed 3 bases from V and 9 bases from J, with 15 bases in between. Germline lookup yields CDR1 LNHDA and CDR2 SQIVND (reference sequence). The CDR3 loop reads CASSIKSAAPEQFF. The CDR3 nucleotides are TGTGCCAGTAGTATTAAAAGTGCGGCGCCTGAGCAGTTCTTC.

J is TRBJ2-2 and V is TRBV3-1 (or the pseudogene TRBV3-2), with 8 nucleotides matching TRBD2. The CDR3 length is 15 residues. Per the germline V gene, CDR1 is LGHDT and CDR2 is YNNKEL (reference sequence). The V and J ends lost 1 base and 4 bases, in that order; junction bases with no gene match: 2. The CDR3 nucleotides read TGTGCCAGCAGCCAAGGCCTAGCGGGCACCGGGGAGCTGTTTTTT. As protein: CASSQGLAGTGELFF.

The chain employs TRBV9 and TRBJ2-3; D is possibly TRBD2 (5 bases). Germline V gene sequence: CDR1 SGDLS, CDR2 YYNGEE. CDR3 length: 13 amino acids. V lost 3 bases, J lost 2 bases, and 7 bases lay in between. The CDR3 DNA is TGTGCCAGCAGCGCCGACTACACAGATACGCAGTATTTT. Protein product: CASSADYTDTQYF.

This chain links TRBV28 with TRBJ2-1; D might be TRBD2 (7 bases). Germline V gene data show CDR1 as MDHEN and CDR2 as SYDVKM. Trimming left V 3 bases short and J 4 bases short, with 16 bases between. This CDR3 spans 16 amino acids. The CDR3 DNA reads as TGTGCCAGCAGTTTTGTGCGGGGAGGGGGTTACAATGAGCAGTTCTTC. This codes for CASSFVRGGGYNEQFF. The whole variable domain, filled in from reference TRBV28 and TRBJ2-1, reads DVKVTQSSRYLVKRTGEKVFLECVQDMDHENMFWYRQDPGLGLRLIYFSYDVKMKEKGDIPEGYSVSREKKERFSLILESASTNQTSMYLCASSFVRGGGYNEQFFGPGTRLTVL.

The J gene is TRBJ2-7, the V gene TRBV3-1 (or the pseudogene TRBV3-2), with TRBD2 identical over 12 bases. CDR3 size: 16 residues. CDR1 LGHDT and CDR2 YNNKEL come from the germline V gene (reference sequence). With V trimmed by 4 bases and J by 4 bases, 8 bases remained unmatched. CDR3 bases: TGTGCCAGCAGCCCCAAGACTAGCGGGAGTTTTTACGAGCAGTACTTC. This encodes CASSPKTSGSFYEQYF.

The chain combines TRBV7-2 with TRBJ2-2; D is perhaps TRBD2 (6 bases). This CDR3 is built from 15 residues. Per germline, CDR1 SGHTA and CDR2 FQGNSA. V lost 1 base and J lost 5, with 11 bases in between. Written as DNA, the CDR3 is TGTGCCAGCAGCTTAGACGGGAGTAGGACCGGGGAGCTGTTTTTT. Its translation: CASSLDGSRTGELFF.

J is TRBJ2-1 and V is TRBV5-1; D possibly uses TRBD1 or TRBD2 (5 bases each). Germline V CDR1 and CDR2: SGHRS, YFSETQ. The V gene lost 10 bases and the J gene lost 5 bases, with 10 bases spanning the gap. The CDR3 has 11 residues. The CDR3 sequence: CACRDDNEQFF. The CDR3 bases are TGCGCCTGCCGGGACGACAATGAGCAGTTCTTC.